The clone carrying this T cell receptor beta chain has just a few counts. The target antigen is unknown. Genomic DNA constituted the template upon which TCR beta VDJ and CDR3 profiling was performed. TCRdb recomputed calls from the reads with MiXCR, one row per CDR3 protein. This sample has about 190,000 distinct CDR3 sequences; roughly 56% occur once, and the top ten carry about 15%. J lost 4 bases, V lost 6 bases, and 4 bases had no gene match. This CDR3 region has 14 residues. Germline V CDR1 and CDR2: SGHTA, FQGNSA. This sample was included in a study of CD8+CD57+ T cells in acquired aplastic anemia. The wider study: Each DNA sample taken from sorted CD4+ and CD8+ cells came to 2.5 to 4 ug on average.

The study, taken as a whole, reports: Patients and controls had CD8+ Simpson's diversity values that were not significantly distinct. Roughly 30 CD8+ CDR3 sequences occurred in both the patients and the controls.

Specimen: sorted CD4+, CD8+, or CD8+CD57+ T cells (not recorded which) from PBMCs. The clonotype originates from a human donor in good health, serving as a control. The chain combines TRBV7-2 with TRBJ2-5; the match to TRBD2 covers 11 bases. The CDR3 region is CASSQTSGGETQYF. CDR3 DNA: TGTGCCAGCAGTCAAACTAGCGGGGGAGAGACCCAGTACTTC.